The rows below give T cell receptor beta chains drawn from one sample of a study of T cell responses to AZD1222 COVID-19 vaccine. Measured with immunoSEQ multiplex PCR; TCRdb has only the in-frame clones, and not every one. This repertoire shows 150,000 or so clones, almost 95% found once; its top ten account for around 3.5%. Sample: peripheral blood, taken 28 days after the second AZD1222 dose. Receptors originate from an adult who received the AZD1222 COVID-19 vaccine. Each CDR3 is given with its conserved first and last residue. Each record gives: CDR3 DNA, CDR3 protein, V gene, CDR3 length, J gene, D gene, clone size. The D gene is left open where the match is weak. Not all rows give a size; the values are once, few, many and, for expanded clones, a class.

TGTGCCAGCAGCGTCCGGGGCGCAGGGAACACTGAAGCTTTCTTT | CASSVRGAGNTEAFF | TRBV9 | 15 | TRBJ1-1 | . | .
TGTGCCAGCAGTTCACGGGGGCTCGAGCAGTACTTC | CASSSRGLEQYF | TRBV6-2/TRBV6-3 | 12 | TRBJ2-7 | . | .
TGTGCCAGCAGCCCGGCTACGGGGCGATACCAAGAGACCCAGTACTTC | CASSPATGRYQETQYF | TRBV5-8 | 16 | TRBJ2-5 | . | .
TGTGCCAGCAGCGACCGCTACGAGCAGTACTTC | CASSDRYEQYF | TRBV5-4 | 11 | TRBJ2-7 | . | .
TGTGCCAGCAGTACCCGGGGGGGGACGCTGACCGGCAATCAGCCCCAGCATTTT | CASSTRGGTLTGNQPQHF | TRBV28 | 18 | TRBJ1-5 | . | .
TGTGCGGGCACTTCTGGGCCGACAGCTAGCACAGATACGCAGTATTTT | CAGTSGPTASTDTQYF | TRBV7-8 | 16 | TRBJ2-3 | . | .
TGTGCCAGTAGTAGGGGGTCGGGAGACGGAAACTATGGCTACACCTTC | CASSRGSGDGNYGYTF | TRBV19 | 16 | TRBJ1-2 | . | once
TGTGCCGGAGGTAATCTAAACACCGGGGAGCTGTTTTTT | CAGGNLNTGELFF | TRBV3-1/TRBV3-2 | 13 | TRBJ2-2 | . | .
TGTGCCAGCAGCCCCCAGGGGGCGTTGAACACTGAAGCTTTCTTT | CASSPQGALNTEAFF | TRBV7-3 | 15 | TRBJ1-1 | TRBD1 | .
TGTGCCAGTAGCCGGGGACTAGCGGGAGCACAAGAGACCCAGTACTTC | CASSRGLAGAQETQYF | TRBV19 | 16 | TRBJ2-5 | TRBD2 | .